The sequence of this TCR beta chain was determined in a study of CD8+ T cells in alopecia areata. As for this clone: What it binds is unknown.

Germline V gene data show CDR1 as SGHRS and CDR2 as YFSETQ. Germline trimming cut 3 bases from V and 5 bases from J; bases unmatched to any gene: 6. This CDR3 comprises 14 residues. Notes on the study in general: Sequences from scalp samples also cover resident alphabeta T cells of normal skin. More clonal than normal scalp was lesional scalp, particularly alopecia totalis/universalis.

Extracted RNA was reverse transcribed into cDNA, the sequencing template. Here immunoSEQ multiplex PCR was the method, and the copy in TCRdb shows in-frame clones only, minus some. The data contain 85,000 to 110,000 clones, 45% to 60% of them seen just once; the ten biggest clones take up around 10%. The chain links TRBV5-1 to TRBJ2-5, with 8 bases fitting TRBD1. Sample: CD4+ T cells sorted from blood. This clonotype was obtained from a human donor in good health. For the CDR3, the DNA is TGCGCCAGCAGCTCGTCAGGGGGCGCGGAGACCCAGTACTTC. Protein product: CASSSSGGAETQYF.